Each of the 9 T cell receptor beta chains below was sequenced from the same sample in a study of T cell changes during pregnancy in multiple sclerosis. Produced via immunoSEQ multiplex PCR; TCRdb's table is partial and in-frame only. The sample lists 50,000 or so clones, 75% to 90% occurring once. Sequences were derived from CD8+ T cells from peripheral blood mononuclear cells, sampled in the second trimester of pregnancy. Receptor source: a female donor with multiple sclerosis, enrolled in a pregnancy study.

The V call is TRBV7-3, the J call TRBJ2-1, with TRBD1 matching over 11 bases. V trimming: 5 bases; J trimming: 5 bases; junction bases outside the gene matches: 8. The CDR3 totals 16 residues. Germline CDR1 SGHTA, CDR2 FQGTGA. The CDR3 reads CASSPGTGGQDNEQFF. In DNA, the CDR3 is TGTGCCAGCAGCCCGGGGACAGGGGGTCAAGACAATGAGCAGTTCTTC.

The chain has TRBV7-8 and TRBJ1-3; D unclear. The V end was cut by 6 bases, the J end by 0 bases, with 12 bases between. This CDR3 is 15 amino acids long. CDR1 and CDR2 from the germline V gene are SGHVS and FQNEAQ. The CDR3 DNA is TGTGCCAGCAGGGCAGGCGTGAGCTCTGGAAACACCATATATTTT. Amino acids: CASRAGVSSGNTIYF.

The chain has TRBV11-2 and TRBJ2-7, with D hard to call. The CDR3 loop spans 12 amino acids. The germline CDR1 and CDR2 sequences are SGHAT and FQNNGV. Trimming took 5 bases from V and 7 from J, leaving 12 bases between them. The CDR3 loop reads CASSLGLLEQYF. The CDR3 DNA reads TGTGCCAGCAGCCTGGGCCTCCTGGAGCAGTACTTC.

The V gene is TRBV18, the J gene TRBJ2-1; 7 bases are a match to TRBD2. After removal of 2 bases from V and 4 bases from J, the junction contained 14 bases not matched to a gene. The CDR3 runs 18 residues. Per germline, CDR1 KGHSH and CDR2 LQKENI. The CDR3 here is CASSPLIGRAHGYNEQFF. The DNA for the CDR3 is TGTGCCAGCTCACCATTGATTGGGAGGGCTCACGGGTACAATGAGCAGTTCTTC.

The V call is TRBV6-5, the J call TRBJ1-2; 7 bases are shared with TRBD1. CDR1 is MNHEY and CDR2 is SVGAGI in the germline V gene. Trimming removed 2 bases from V and 2 bases from J; junction bases left unmatched: 5. The CDR3 contains 15 residues. Here the CDR3 reads CASSYGTDGNYGYTF. CDR3 nucleotide sequence: TGTGCCAGCAGTTACGGGACAGACGGCAACTATGGCTACACCTTC.

This chain connects TRBV6-6 to TRBJ2-2; D remains ambiguous. The CDR3 extends over 11 amino acids. CDR1 is MNHNY and CDR2 is SVGAGI in the germline V gene (reference sequence). Trimming stripped 8 bases from V and 5 bases from J, with 6 bases between. The CDR3 DNA follows: TGTGCCAGCGAGGAGACCGGGGAGCTGTTTTTT. Its protein is CASEETGELFF.

The chain carries TRBV11-2 and TRBJ2-1; a weak D match, TRBD1 (5 bases). Germline CDR1 SGHAT, CDR2 FQNNGV. Deletions cut 5 bases from V and 4 bases from J, with 15 bases between. CDR3 length: 15 residues. This CDR3 is CASSLDPTDYNEQFF. DNA of the CDR3: TGTGCCAGCAGCCTTGATCCGACAGATTACAATGAGCAGTTCTTC.

In nucleotides, the CDR3 is TGTGCCAGCAGTTTACAGGGCGGCTCACCCCTCCACTTT. Its translation: CASSLQGGSPLHF. V is TRBV27 and J is TRBJ1-6; possible D gene TRBD1, 5 bases. This CDR3 contains 13 residues. Trimming removed 2 bases at V and 10 bases at J, with 9 bases between. CDR1 and CDR2 from the germline V gene are MNHEY and SMNVEV (reference sequence).

The rearrangement links TRBV6-5 to TRBJ1-2; D remains unclear. Germline loops: CDR1 MNHEY, CDR2 SVGAGI. V lost 0 bases and J lost 7, with 12 bases in between. The CDR3 is made up of 14 amino acids. The CDR3 protein is CASSYSMGVGGYTF. DNA for the CDR3: TGTGCCAGCAGTTACTCGATGGGCGTTGGTGGCTACACCTTC.